This T cell receptor beta chain appears in the sequencing data of a study of blood T cells in healthy people across ages. Together with a sample-barcoded 5' primer, a J-beta primer mix was included in a second PCR lasting about 6 to 12 cycles. One entry per CDR3 protein results from TCRdb running MiXCR on the 5' RACE reads. The sample records 1.5 million to 2 million distinct CDR3 sequences, roughly 27% being singletons. This clonotype was detected a few times. Its antigen is currently unknown. Study conclusions and caveats: Considered underestimates were the diversity estimates obtained from one million T cells. Long-lived donors exceeded aged donors in naive CD4+ cells and diversity. No conclusive comparison of naive versus antigen-experienced cells was possible with unsorted PBMCs.

V was clipped by 4 bases and J by 2 bases; unmatched bases: 4. Germline loops: CDR1 SGHRS, CDR2 YFSETQ. The length of the CDR3 is 15 residues. The chain carries TRBV5-1 and TRBJ2-3, with 10 bases lining up with TRBD1. Input material: blood. The sequence was collected from a woman aged 25 to 45 in good health. For the CDR3, the DNA is TGCGCCAGCAGCCGGACAGGGGGTGACACAGATACGCAGTATTTT. Its translation is CASSRTGGDTDTQYF.